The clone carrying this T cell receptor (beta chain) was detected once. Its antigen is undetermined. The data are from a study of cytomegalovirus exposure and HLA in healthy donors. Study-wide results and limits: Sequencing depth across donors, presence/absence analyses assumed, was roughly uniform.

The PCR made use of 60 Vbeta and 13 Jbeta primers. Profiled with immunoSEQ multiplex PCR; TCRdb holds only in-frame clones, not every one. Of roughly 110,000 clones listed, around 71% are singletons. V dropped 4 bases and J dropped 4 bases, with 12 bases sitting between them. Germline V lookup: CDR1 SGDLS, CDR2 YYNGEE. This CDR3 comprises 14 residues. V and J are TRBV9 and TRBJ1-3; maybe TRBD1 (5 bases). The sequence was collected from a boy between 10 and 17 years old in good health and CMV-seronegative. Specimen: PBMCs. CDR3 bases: TGTGCCAGCAGCCTCTCAGGGATCGGAAACACCATATATTTT. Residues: CASSLSGIGNTIYF.